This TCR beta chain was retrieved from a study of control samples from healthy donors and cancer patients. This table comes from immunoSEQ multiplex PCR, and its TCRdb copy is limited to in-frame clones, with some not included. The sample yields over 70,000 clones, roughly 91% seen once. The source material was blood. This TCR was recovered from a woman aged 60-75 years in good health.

In nucleotides, the CDR3 is TGTGCCAGCACCCCTACCGGGACTAGCGGGAGAGTGCAGTTCTTC. Protein product: CASTPTGTSGRVQFF. J is TRBJ2-1 and V is TRBV7-9; 14 nucleotides line up with TRBD2. V lost 7 bases, J lost 12 bases, and 11 bases stayed unmatched. Germline values: CDR1 SEHNR, CDR2 FQNEAQ (reference sequence). This CDR3 is built from 15 residues.